A selection of T cell receptor beta chains follows, all from one sample in a study of Graves' ophthalmopathy and Graves' hyperthyroidism. A single record per CDR3 protein comes from TCRdb applying MiXCR to the multiplex PCR reads. The table records roughly 300,000 distinct CDR3 sequences, 17% of them present only once. The sequencing input was peripheral blood. The receptors were sampled from an adult man with Graves' ophthalmopathy. The CDR3 runs from the conserved cysteine through the conserved F or W. D genes are given only for firm matches. Rows give clone size only sometimes, using once, few, many, or a class for an expanded clone.

len	abundance	j_gene	d_gene	v_gene	CDR3nt	CDR3aa
14	many	TRBJ1-2	.	TRBV12-3/TRBV12-4	TGTGCCAGCAGCCTCGAGGGACGCCTCTATGGCTACACCTTC	CASSLEGRLYGYTF
14	many	TRBJ2-2	.	TRBV4-2	TGTGCCAGCAGCCAAGTAGCCTTCACCGGGGAGCTGTTTTTT	CASSQVAFTGELFF
13	many	TRBJ2-7	.	TRBV12-3/TRBV12-4	TGTGCCAGCAGTTTAGCTTCAGGGAACGAGCAGTACTTC	CASSLASGNEQYF
14	many	TRBJ2-7	.	TRBV11-2	TGTGCCAGCAGTCTTGATGGGACCTCCTACGAGCAGTACTTC	CASSLDGTSYEQYF
14	once	TRBJ1-2	.	TRBV12-3/TRBV12-4	TGTGCCAGCAGTTCCTTGAGGGGGAGTCGAGGCTACACCTTC	CASSSLRGSRGYTF
15	many	TRBJ1-2	.	TRBV6-5	TGTGCCAGCATTCGGATTGGACAGACTAACTATGGCTACACCTTC	CASIRIGQTNYGYTF
15	.	TRBJ2-7	.	TRBV6-2/TRBV6-3	TGTGCCAGCAGTTACTCGATGTCTCAAACCTACGAGCAGTACTTC	CASSYSMSQTYEQYF
20	many	TRBJ2-6	TRBD1	TRBV7-3	TGTGCCAGCAGCTTAATCCCTACAGGGGGCTATCCCACTGGGGCCAACGTCCTGACTTTC	CASSLIPTGGYPTGANVLTF
14	many	TRBJ2-7	.	TRBV30	TGTGCCTGGGGTCAGGGAGGCAATTCTTACGAGCAGTACTTC	CAWGQGGNSYEQYF
17	.	TRBJ2-4	TRBD1	TRBV3-1	TGTGCCAGCAGCCCGGCGGGACAGGGGGCGACCAAAAACATTCAGTACTTC	CASSPAGQGATKNIQYF
15	few	TRBJ1-5	.	TRBV15	TGTGCCACCAGTCGGACGGGGGATATGCGTCAGCCCCAGCATTTT	CATSRTGDMRQPQHF
15	many	TRBJ1-1	TRBD1	TRBV20-1	TGCAGTGCTAGACTCAGGGGGCAAAGAGGCACTGAAGCTTTCTTT	CSARLRGQRGTEAFF
15	.	TRBJ1-2	.	TRBV12-3/TRBV12-4	TGTGCCAGCAGTGTTGGACGGGGCGCTAACTATGGCTACACCTTC	CASSVGRGANYGYTF
14	.	TRBJ2-5	.	TRBV20-1	TGCAGTGTCGCGACTGAGCTGTACCAAGAGACCCAGTACTTC	CSVATELYQETQYF
16	many	TRBJ1-5	.	TRBV12-3/TRBV12-4	TGTGCCAGCAGTTTTGGGGCGGGACAAAACAATCAGCCCCAGCATTTT	CASSFGAGQNNQPQHF
13	many	TRBJ1-5	.	TRBV27	TGTGCCAGCAGTTCGGGCAGAGCTCAGCCCCAGCATTTT	CASSSGRAQPQHF
14	many	TRBJ2-5	.	TRBV7-2	TGTGCCAGCAGCTTAGTGGGGGGGGCAGAGACCCAGTACTTC	CASSLVGGAETQYF
14	many	TRBJ1-2	TRBD1	TRBV27	TGTGCCAGCAGTCAGGGACAGTATAACTATGGCTACACCTTC	CASSQGQYNYGYTF
13	many	TRBJ1-5	.	TRBV15	TGTGCCACCAGCACCAGGACGGGGCAGCCCCAGCATTTT	CATSTRTGQPQHF
14	many	TRBJ1-5	.	TRBV20-1	TGCAGTGCTAGGCCGGGACCGGGGGATCGGCCCCAGCATTTT	CSARPGPGDRPQHF
14	many	TRBJ1-2	.	TRBV5-1	TGCGCCAGCACCAGGAGCACCACGGACTATGGCTACACCTTC	CASTRSTTDYGYTF
15	.	TRBJ2-7	TRBD1	TRBV9	TGTGCCAGCAGCGTCGGACAGGGGTACTCCTACGAGCAGTACTTC	CASSVGQGYSYEQYF
15	many	TRBJ1-6	.	TRBV6-2/TRBV6-3	TGTGCCAGCAGTCCCCACGTTGAAGGAAGTTCACCCCTCCACTTT	CASSPHVEGSSPLHF
10	.	TRBJ2-5	.	TRBV6-1	TGTGCCAGCAGCGAGACGGACCCCGACTTC	CASSETDPDF
15	many	TRBJ1-2	.	TRBV11-1	TGTGCCAGCAGCTTAGACGGCGGGGTTTCCTATGGCTACACCTTC	CASSLDGGVSYGYTF
14	many	TRBJ1-1	.	TRBV29-1	TGCAGCGTTGGATCTCCCCGGCAGAACACTGAAGCTTTCTTT	CSVGSPRQNTEAFF
17	many	TRBJ2-7	.	TRBV20-1	TGCAGTGCTAGGAAGCCTCATATAGCGGAGGGGGACCACGAGCAGTACTTC	CSARKPHIAEGDHEQYF
18	many	TRBJ2-7	TRBD2	TRBV18	TGTGCCAGCTCACCAAGGTACAGGAGCGGGAGGTCCTCCTACGAGCAGTACTTC	CASSPRYRSGRSSYEQYF
13	many	TRBJ1-1	.	TRBV30	TGTGCCTGGGGGCCCAGGGTGAACACTGAAGCTTTCTTT	CAWGPRVNTEAFF
15	many	TRBJ2-5	.	TRBV18	TGTGCCAGCTCACCAAACGGATTCGCCCAACAGACCCAGTACTTC	CASSPNGFAQQTQYF
15	many	TRBJ1-6	.	TRBV19	TGTGCCAGTGCCTCGGACAGCTCCTATAATTCACCCCTCCACTTT	CASASDSSYNSPLHF
14	many	TRBJ1-1	.	TRBV3-1	TGTGCCAGCAGCCAAGAGGCAGGAAGGACTGAAGCTTTCTTT	CASSQEAGRTEAFF
15	many	TRBJ1-5	TRBD1	TRBV5-6	TGTGCCAGCAGTAAGAGCCACAGGGGCTATCAGCCCCAGCATTTT	CASSKSHRGYQPQHF
15	many	TRBJ2-7	.	TRBV7-6	TGTGCCAGCAGCTTAGGAGGTGGGCTAGCCTACGAGCAGTACTTC	CASSLGGGLAYEQYF
10	many	TRBJ2-7	.	TRBV2	TGTGCCAGGCTGGGGTACGAGCAGTACTTC	CARLGYEQYF
16	.	TRBJ1-1	TRBD1	TRBV6-1	TGTGCCAGCAGGAAGGGACAGGGTCTAATGAACACTGAAGCTTTCTTT	CASRKGQGLMNTEAFF
14	.	TRBJ2-7	TRBD2	TRBV28	TGTGCCAGCAGACTAGCGGCCCCCACCTACGAGCAGTACTTC	CASRLAAPTYEQYF
15	many	TRBJ2-7	.	TRBV5-1	TGCGCCAGCAGCTTCGTCCAGGGGCTAGGTTACGAGCAGTACTTC	CASSFVQGLGYEQYF
14	.	TRBJ2-7	.	TRBV5-1	TGCGCCAGCAGCTTGGGGCAGGGGAGCCACGAGCAGTACTTC	CASSLGQGSHEQYF
14	many	TRBJ2-2	TRBD2	TRBV30	TGTGCCTGGAAGCGCGGGGGGGACACCGGGGAGCTGTTTTTT	CAWKRGGDTGELFF
14	many	TRBJ2-7	.	TRBV7-2	TGTGCCAGCAGCTTATTGGACGGTTTCTACGAGCAGTACTTC	CASSLLDGFYEQYF
16	many	TRBJ2-7	TRBD2	TRBV6-5	TGTGCCAGCAGTTACACTCGAGCGGGAGGCCTCTACGAGCAGTACTTC	CASSYTRAGGLYEQYF
11	many	TRBJ2-7	.	TRBV2	TGTGCCAGCAGTGAACAGGCTTCTCAGTACTTC	CASSEQASQYF